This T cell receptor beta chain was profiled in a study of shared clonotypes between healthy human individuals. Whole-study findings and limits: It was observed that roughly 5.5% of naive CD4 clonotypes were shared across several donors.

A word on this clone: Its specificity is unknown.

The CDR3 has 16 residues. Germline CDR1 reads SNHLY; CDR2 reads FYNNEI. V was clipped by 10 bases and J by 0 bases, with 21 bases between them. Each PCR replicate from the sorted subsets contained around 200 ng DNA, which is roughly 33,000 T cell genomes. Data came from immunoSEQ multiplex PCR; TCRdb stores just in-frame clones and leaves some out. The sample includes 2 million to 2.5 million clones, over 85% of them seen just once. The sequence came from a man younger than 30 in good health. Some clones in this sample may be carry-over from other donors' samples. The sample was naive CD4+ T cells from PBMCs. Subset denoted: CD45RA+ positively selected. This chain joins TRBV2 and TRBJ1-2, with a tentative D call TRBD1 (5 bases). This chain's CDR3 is CAIPTEQPSSNYGYTF. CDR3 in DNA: TGTGCCATCCCGACAGAACAACCATCTTCTAACTATGGCTACACCTTC. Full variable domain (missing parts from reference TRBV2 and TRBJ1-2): EPEVTQTPSHQVTQMGQEVILRCVPISNHLYFYWYRQILGQKVEFLVSFYNNEISEKSEIFDDQFSVERPDGSNFTLKIRSTKLEDSAMYFCAIPTEQPSSNYGYTFGSGTRLTVV.